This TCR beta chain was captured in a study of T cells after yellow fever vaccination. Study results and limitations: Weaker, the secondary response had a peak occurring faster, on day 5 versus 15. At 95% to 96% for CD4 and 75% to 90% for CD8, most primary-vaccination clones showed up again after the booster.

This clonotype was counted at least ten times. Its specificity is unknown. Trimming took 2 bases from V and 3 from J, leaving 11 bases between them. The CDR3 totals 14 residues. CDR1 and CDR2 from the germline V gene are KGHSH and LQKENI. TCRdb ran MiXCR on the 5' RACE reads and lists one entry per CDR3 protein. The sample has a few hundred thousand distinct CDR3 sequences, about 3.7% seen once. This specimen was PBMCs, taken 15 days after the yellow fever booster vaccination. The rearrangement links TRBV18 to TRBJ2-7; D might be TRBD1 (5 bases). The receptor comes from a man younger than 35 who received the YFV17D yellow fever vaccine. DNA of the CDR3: TGTGCCAGCTCACCAGGTCCAGGGCACTACGAGCAGTACGTC. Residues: CASSPGPGHYEQYV.